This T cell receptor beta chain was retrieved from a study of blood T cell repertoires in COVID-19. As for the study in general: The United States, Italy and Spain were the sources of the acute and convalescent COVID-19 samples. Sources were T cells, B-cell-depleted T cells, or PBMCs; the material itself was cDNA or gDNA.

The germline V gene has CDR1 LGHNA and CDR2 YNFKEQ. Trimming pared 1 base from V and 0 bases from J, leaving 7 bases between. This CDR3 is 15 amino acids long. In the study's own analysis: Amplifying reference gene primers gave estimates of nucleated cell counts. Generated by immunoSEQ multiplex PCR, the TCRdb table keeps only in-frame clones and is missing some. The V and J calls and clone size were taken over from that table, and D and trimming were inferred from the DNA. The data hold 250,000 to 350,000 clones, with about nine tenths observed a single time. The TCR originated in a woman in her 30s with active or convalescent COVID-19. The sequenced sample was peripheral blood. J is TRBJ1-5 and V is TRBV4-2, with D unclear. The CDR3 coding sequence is TGTGCCAGCAGCCAAGGGGAGAGTAGCAATCAGCCCCAGCATTTT. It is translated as CASSQGESSNQPQHF.